This T cell receptor (beta chain) is from a study of blood T cell repertoires in COVID-19. At the level of the study: PBMCs, B-cell-depleted T cells, or T cells were the source of the cDNA or gDNA that made up the material.

Sequenced by immunoSEQ multiplex PCR; TCRdb stores in-frame clones only, minus some. The repertoire consists of roughly 360,000 clones, with approximately 80% occurring once and the leading ten covering about 1.2%. As regards this clone: Other DNA sequences from this sample encode an identical CDR3 as well.

Germline lookup yields CDR1 MDHEN and CDR2 SYDVKM. The CDR3 has 14 residues. The trim removed 3 bases at V and 1 base at J, leaving 2 bases unmatched. The rearrangement uses TRBV28 and TRBJ1-1; 7 bases align to TRBD1. The TCR originated in a human donor with acute or convalescent COVID-19. The donor label of this sample is uncertain. Sequenced: peripheral blood. CDR3 sequence (DNA): TGTGCCAGCAGTTTGGCAGGGGGGAACACTGAAGCTTTCTTT. Protein product: CASSLAGGNTEAFF.